This T cell receptor (beta chain) was sequenced for a study of T cells expressing NK-cell markers. Study-level background: Sorted CD3+CD56-NKG2C+, CD3+CD56+NKG2C- and CD3+CD56+NKG2C+ T cells were the source of the TCR beta repertoires. One of eight sequenced donors was HCMV-seronegative; the other seven were seropositive.

Regarding the study as a whole: Six or seven donors carried dominant NKG2C+ clonotypes that made up about 1.0-7.0% of their CD8+ T cells. The same clonotypes also predominated in the CD3+CD56-NKG2C+ fraction of several donors.

Regarding this clonotype: Its antigen is undetermined.

TCRdb reprocessed the 5' RACE reads and stores each CDR3 protein as one record, lacking DNA. Recorded here are over 200,000 distinct CDR3 sequences; the top ten clones represent 0.39%. This CDR3 is built from 15 residues. From germline, CDR1 is LGHNA and CDR2 YSLEER. This receptor was identified in a man aged 18 to 29 in good health. Sequenced sample: blood T cells: a sorted CD56 or NKG2C T cell subset, CD4+ or CD8+ T cells, or bulk PBMC T cells (not recorded which). This sequence joins TRBV4-3 and TRBJ2-2; the D gene TCRdb calls, TRBD2, cannot be checked with no DNA. The CDR3 region is CASAYGTRFTGELFF.